The 7 T cell receptor beta chains given below trace back to one sample, sequenced in a study of PD-L1 blockade in urothelial cancer. TCRdb's table, derived via immunoSEQ multiplex PCR, lists solely in-frame clones and lacks some. The sample includes 33,000 or so clones, 82% of them seen just once. The source material was PBMCs, sampled around atezolizumab (anti-PD-L1) treatment. The receptors here all came from a man between 70 and 80 years old with urothelial cancer.

The genes are TRBV18 and TRBJ2-5, with D perhaps TRBD1 (5 bases). Germline lookup yields CDR1 KGHSH and CDR2 LQKENI. The V and J ends lost 0 bases and 5 bases respectively, with 19 bases between them. CDR3 length equals 17 residues. The CDR3 DNA reads TGTGCCAGCTCACCACCGGGTCAGGGAAAGGTTCGGGAGACCCAGTACTTC. The encoded protein is CASSPPGQGKVRETQYF.

V usage is TRBV6-5 and J usage is TRBJ1-2; possibly TRBD1 for D (6 bases). The V gene's germline CDR1 is MNHEY and CDR2 SVGAGI. CDR3 length: 14 residues. V was pared by 4 bases and J by 2 bases, with 11 bases between. Here the CDR3 reads CASSSRGQNYGYTF. CDR3 bases: TGTGCCAGCAGTTCCAGGGGTCAAAACTATGGCTACACCTTC.

This chain uses TRBV5-1 with TRBJ2-5; D perhaps matches TRBD2 (6 bases). The CDR3 loop spans 15 amino acids. CDR1 SGHRS and CDR2 YFSETQ come from the germline V gene. V dropped 4 bases and J dropped 5 bases, with 18 bases sitting between them. The CDR3 nucleotides are TGCGCCAGCAGCGTGACTAGTCGGGAACGGGAGACCCAGTACTTC. Residues: CASSVTSRERETQYF.

This chain connects TRBV5-4 to TRBJ2-3, with 8 bases lining up with TRBD1. The CDR3 loop spans 13 amino acids. CDR1 is SGHNT, CDR2 YYREEE, per germline (reference sequence). Germline trimming cut 4 bases from V and 4 bases from J; bases unmatched to any gene: 2. CDR3 sequence reads: CASSTTGADTQYF. CDR3 DNA sequence: TGTGCCAGCAGCACGACAGGGGCAGATACGCAGTATTTT.

This clone was seen once. The chain uses TRBV15 and TRBJ1-1, with 9 positions matching TRBD1. The V gene's germline CDR1 is LNHNV and CDR2 YYDKDF (reference sequence). CDR3 length: 14 residues. The junction had 6 bases not matched to a gene; V was cut back by 5 bases and J by 5 bases. CDR3 amino acids: CATSLGQGKTEAFF. The CDR3 DNA follows: TGTGCCACCAGCTTAGGACAGGGGAAAACTGAAGCTTTCTTT.

The chain carries TRBV5-6 and TRBJ2-5; possible D gene TRBD2, 7 bases. Trimming pared 2 bases from V and 5 bases from J, leaving 16 bases between. Germline V gene lookup returns CDR1 SGHDT and CDR2 YYEEEE. The CDR3 has 15 amino acids. In nucleotides, the CDR3 is TGTGCCAGCAGCTTAGGGGGAGGGGTCGCGGAGACCCAGTACTTC. It specifies CASSLGGGVAETQYF.

The chain has TRBV16 and TRBJ2-3, with TRBD2 matching 7 bases. CDR3 length equals 16 residues. After removal of 0 bases from V and 5 bases from J, the junction contained 8 bases not matched to a gene. CDR1 and CDR2 from the germline V gene are KGHSY and FQNENV. The CDR3 bases are TGTGCCAGCAGCCAATCCCCAGCGGGGTCGGTAGATACGCAGTATTTT. Translated: CASSQSPAGSVDTQYF.